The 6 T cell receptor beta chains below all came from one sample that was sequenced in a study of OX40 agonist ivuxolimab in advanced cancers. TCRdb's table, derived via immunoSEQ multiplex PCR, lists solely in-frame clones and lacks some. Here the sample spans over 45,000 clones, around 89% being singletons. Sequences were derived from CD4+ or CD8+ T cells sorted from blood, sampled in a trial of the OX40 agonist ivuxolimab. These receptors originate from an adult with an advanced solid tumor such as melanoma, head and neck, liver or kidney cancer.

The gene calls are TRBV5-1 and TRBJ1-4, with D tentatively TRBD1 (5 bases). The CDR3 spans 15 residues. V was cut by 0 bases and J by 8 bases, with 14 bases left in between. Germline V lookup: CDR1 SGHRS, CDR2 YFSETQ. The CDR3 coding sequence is TGCGCCAGCAGCTTGGATCTAGGGGCGCGGGAAAAACTGTTTTTT. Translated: CASSLDLGAREKLFF.

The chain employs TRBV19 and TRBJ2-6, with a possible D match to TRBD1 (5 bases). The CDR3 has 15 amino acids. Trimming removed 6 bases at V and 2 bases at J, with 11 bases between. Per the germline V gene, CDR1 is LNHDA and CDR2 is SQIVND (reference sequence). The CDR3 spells CASSLVGAGANVLTF. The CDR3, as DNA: TGTGCCAGTAGCCTTGTAGGGGCTGGGGCCAACGTCCTGACTTTC.

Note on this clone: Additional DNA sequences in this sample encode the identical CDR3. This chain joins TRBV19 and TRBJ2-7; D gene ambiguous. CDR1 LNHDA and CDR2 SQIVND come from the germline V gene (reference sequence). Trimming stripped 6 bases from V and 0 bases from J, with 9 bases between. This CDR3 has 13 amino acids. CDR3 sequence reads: CASSLGISYEQYF. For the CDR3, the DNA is TGTGCCAGTAGCTTGGGTATCTCCTACGAGCAGTACTTC.

The CDR3 coding sequence is TGTGCCAGCAGTTACCCTATTCCCGGGACACAGGGTGGCTACACCTTC. Its protein product is CASSYPIPGTQGGYTF. The J gene is TRBJ1-2, the V gene TRBV6-6, with D perhaps matching TRBD1 (6 bases). CDR1 and CDR2 from the germline V gene are MNHNY and SVGAGI (reference sequence). The CDR3 runs to 16 residues. The V end lost 2 bases, the J end lost 7 bases, and 20 bases lay between the germline ends.

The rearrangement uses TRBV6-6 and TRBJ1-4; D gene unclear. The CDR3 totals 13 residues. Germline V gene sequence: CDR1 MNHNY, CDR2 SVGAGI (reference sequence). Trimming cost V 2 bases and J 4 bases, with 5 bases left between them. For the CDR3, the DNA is TGTGCCAGCAGTTACCCTCATAATGAAAAACTGTTTTTT. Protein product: CASSYPHNEKLFF.

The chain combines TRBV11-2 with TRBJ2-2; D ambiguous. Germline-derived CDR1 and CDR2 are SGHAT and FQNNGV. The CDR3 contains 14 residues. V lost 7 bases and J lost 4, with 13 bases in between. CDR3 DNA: TGTGCCAGCAAATACGGGCCTTCCACCGGGGAGCTGTTTTTT. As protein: CASKYGPSTGELFF.